These 8 T cell receptor beta chains originate from one sample sequenced in a study of OX40 agonist ivuxolimab in advanced cancers. Data came from immunoSEQ multiplex PCR; TCRdb stores just in-frame clones and leaves some out. Among roughly 75,000 clones listed, 70% to 90% were seen once. The sample in question was CD4+ or CD8+ T cells sorted from blood, obtained in a trial of the OX40 agonist ivuxolimab. These receptors were collected from an adult with an advanced solid tumor such as melanoma, head and neck, liver or kidney cancer.

This clone was seen once. The chain employs TRBV2 and TRBJ1-3, with D possibly being TRBD1 (6 bases). Trimming took off 10 bases at V and 0 bases at J, with 16 bases between the two ends. Germline V lookup: CDR1 SNHLY, CDR2 FYNNEI. The CDR3 has 15 amino acids. As DNA, the CDR3 is TGTGCCAAATCCGGGACACCTTCCTCTGGAAACACCATATATTTT. It encodes CAKSGTPSSGNTIYF.

The chain has TRBV5-6 and TRBJ1-3; a possible D gene is TRBD1 (6 bases). Trimming stripped 1 base from V and 1 base from J, with 12 bases between. The CDR3 length is 16 residues. Per germline, CDR1 SGHDT and CDR2 YYEEEE. The CDR3 bases are TGTGCCAGCAGCTTGTTCGGGACAACGTCTGGAAACACCATATATTTT. Encoded protein: CASSLFGTTSGNTIYF.

V usage is TRBV18 and J usage is TRBJ2-1; D remains ambiguous. Germline V gives CDR1 KGHSH, CDR2 LQKENI. The CDR3 sequence is 14 residues long. The V end lost 2 bases, the J end lost 0 bases, and 5 bases lay between the germline ends. The CDR3 sequence is CASSPGDSYNEQFF. The CDR3 nucleotides read TGTGCCAGCTCACCAGGGGACTCCTACAATGAGCAGTTCTTC.

In DNA form, the CDR3 reads TGTGCCAGCAGCTTGGGACAGGGCCAAAACACCATATATTTT. Its protein is CASSLGQGQNTIYF. This sequence joins TRBV9 and TRBJ1-3, with 9 bases aligning to TRBD1. From germline, CDR1 is SGDLS and CDR2 YYNGEE. This CDR3 spans 14 amino acids. V lost 4 bases to trimming and J lost 6 bases; unmatched junction nucleotides: 5.

This clone appeared a few times. This chain links TRBV4-1 with TRBJ1-1; tentative D call: TRBD1 (6 bases). CDR1 and CDR2 from the germline V gene are MGHRA and YSYEKL. This CDR3 spans 14 amino acids. The germline V and J ends were trimmed by 3 bases and 1 base, with 9 bases remaining between them. This CDR3 reads CASSQDSQNTEAFF. In DNA form, the CDR3 reads TGCGCCAGCAGCCAGGACAGCCAGAACACTGAAGCTTTCTTT.

This clone occurred once. The CDR3 reads CASTQDREAEQYF. The CDR3, as DNA: TGTGCCAGCACCCAGGACAGGGAGGCCGAGCAGTACTTC. The chain combines TRBV2 with TRBJ2-7, with 8 positions matching TRBD1. The V gene end was trimmed by 7 bases and the J gene end by 6 bases; junction bases not matched to a gene: 8. Germline loops: CDR1 SNHLY, CDR2 FYNNEI. The CDR3 has 13 amino acids.

The V and J genes are TRBV4-2 and TRBJ2-7, with unresolved D. V lost 0 bases and J 5 bases, leaving 17 bases between the germline ends. Germline V CDR1 and CDR2: LGHNA, YNFKEQ. CDR3 size: 16 residues. The DNA for the CDR3 is TGTGCCAGCAGCCAAGACCCTAGACCCCGCCGGCACGAGCAGTACTTC. Translating it yields CASSQDPRPRRHEQYF.

The V gene is TRBV29-1, the J gene TRBJ2-5; 11 bases fit TRBD1. V shed 4 bases and J 5 bases; nucleotides not matched to a gene: 0. The CDR3 spans 12 residues. CDR1 and CDR2 from the germline V gene are SQVTM and ANQGSEA. CDR3 region: CSVGDRGETQYF. The CDR3 DNA reads TGCAGCGTTGGGGACAGGGGGGAGACCCAGTACTTC.